The T cell receptor (beta chain) under discussion was sequenced for a study of technical replicates of blood from a few donors. The protocol was immunoSEQ multiplex PCR, while the TCRdb copy is restricted to in-frame clones and leaves out a portion. The sample records about 14,000 clones, about four fifths being singletons. This clone showed up just a few times. V dropped 7 bases and J dropped 2 bases, with 5 bases sitting between them. Germline CDR1 SGHRS, CDR2 YFSETQ. The CDR3 totals 11 residues. This sequence originates from a human donor in good health. The sample consisted of PBMCs. The chain joins TRBV5-1 to TRBJ2-3; D gene uncertain. The CDR3, as DNA: TGCGCCAGCTCCTACACAGATACGCAGTATTTT. Its protein product is CASSYTDTQYF.